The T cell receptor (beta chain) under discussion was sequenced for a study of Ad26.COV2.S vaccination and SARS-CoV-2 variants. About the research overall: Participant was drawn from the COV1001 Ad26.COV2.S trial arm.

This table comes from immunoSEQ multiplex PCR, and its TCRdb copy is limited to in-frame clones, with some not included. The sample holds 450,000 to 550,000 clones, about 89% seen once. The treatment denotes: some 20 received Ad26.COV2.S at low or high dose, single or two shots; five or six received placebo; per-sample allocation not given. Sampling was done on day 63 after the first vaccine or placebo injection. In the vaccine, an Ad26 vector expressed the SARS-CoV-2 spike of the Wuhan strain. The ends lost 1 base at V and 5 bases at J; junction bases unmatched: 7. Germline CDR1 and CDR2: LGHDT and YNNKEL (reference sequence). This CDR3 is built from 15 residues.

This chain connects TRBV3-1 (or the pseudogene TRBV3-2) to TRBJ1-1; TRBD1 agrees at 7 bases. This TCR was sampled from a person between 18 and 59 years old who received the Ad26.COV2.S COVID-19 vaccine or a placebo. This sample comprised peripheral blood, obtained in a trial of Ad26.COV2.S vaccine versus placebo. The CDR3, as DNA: TGTGCCAGCAGCCAAGGAAAGGGGGCGCCGACTGAAGCTTTCTTT. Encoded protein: CASSQGKGAPTEAFF.